The T cell receptor (beta chain) under discussion was sequenced for a study of response to subunit inactivated influenza vaccine. Regarding the study as a whole: Every seasonal influenza vaccination brings in few new T cells, the authors suggested.

With regard to this clonotype: Its cognate antigen is unknown.

TCRdb re-called the RT-PCR reads with MiXCR, one entry per CDR3 protein. Among approximately 530,000 distinct CDR3 sequences, less than 8% were seen once, and the ten largest hold about an eighth. V lost 0 bases and J lost 5, with 17 bases in between. Germline CDR1 is LGHNA and CDR2 is YSLEER. This CDR3 has 17 residues. The V call is TRBV4-3, the J call TRBJ2-1; a possible D gene is TRBD1 (6 bases). This receptor was identified in a man aged 50 to 69 who received an inactivated influenza vaccine. This material consisted of PBMCs from blood, taken around 25 months after vaccination. The CDR3, as DNA: TGCGCCAGCAGCCAAGATTCGGGTGGGGGCCGGAACAATGAGCAGTTCTTC. As protein: CASSQDSGGGRNNEQFF.